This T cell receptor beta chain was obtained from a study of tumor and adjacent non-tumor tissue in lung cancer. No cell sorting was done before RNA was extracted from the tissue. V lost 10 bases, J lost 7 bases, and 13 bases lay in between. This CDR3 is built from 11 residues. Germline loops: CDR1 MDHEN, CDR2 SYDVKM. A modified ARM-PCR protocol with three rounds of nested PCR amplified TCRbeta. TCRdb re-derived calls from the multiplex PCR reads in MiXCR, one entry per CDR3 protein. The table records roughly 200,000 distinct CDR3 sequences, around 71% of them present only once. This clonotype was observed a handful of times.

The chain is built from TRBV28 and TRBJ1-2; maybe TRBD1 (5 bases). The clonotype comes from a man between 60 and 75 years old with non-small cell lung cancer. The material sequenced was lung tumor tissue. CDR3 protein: CATRRDGGYTF. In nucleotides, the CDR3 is TGTGCCACCCGCAGGGATGGTGGCTACACCTTC.